Presented here are 30 T cell receptor beta chains from one specimen sequenced in a study of shared clonotypes between healthy human individuals. Some clones are missing from TCRdb's copy, which holds only in-frame ones; the method was immunoSEQ multiplex PCR. The table includes some 2,400,000 clones, 90% to 97% detected once. The material sequenced was naive CD4+ T cells sorted from blood. Subset: CD45RA+ positively selected. Receptors originate from a man aged 18 to 29 in good health.

The chain joins TRBV14 to TRBJ1-2; D not certain. This CDR3 is 15 amino acids long. Between the trimmed V and J ends, which lost 2 bases and 6 bases, there was a span of 16 bases. The germline V gene has CDR1 SGHDN and CDR2 FVKESK. CDR3 protein: CASSQQRSVTNGYTF. The CDR3 DNA follows: TGTGCCAGCAGCCAACAAAGGTCGGTCACCAATGGCTACACCTTC.

This clone has just one count. This chain connects TRBV11-3 to TRBJ2-2, with D unclear. The CDR3 runs to 12 residues. Germline V lookup: CDR1 SGHNT, CDR2 YENEEA. Trimming pared 8 bases from V and 6 bases from J, leaving 10 bases between. The CDR3 sequence is CASSWGAGELFF. The CDR3 DNA follows: TGTGCCAGCTCATGGGGTGCCGGGGAGCTGTTTTTT.

The V gene is TRBV27, the J gene TRBJ1-2; D is perhaps TRBD1 (6 bases). Germline lookup yields CDR1 MNHEY and CDR2 SMNVEV (reference sequence). V lost 2 bases and J lost 4, with 11 bases in between. CDR3 length: 14 amino acids. The CDR3 sequence is CASSLVGGPYGYTF. CDR3 in DNA: TGTGCCAGCAGTTTAGTCGGGGGGCCCTATGGCTACACCTTC.

This clone was detected only once. CDR3 coding DNA: TGTGCCAGCTCACTTACAACCGGGAACGATAATGAAAAACTGTTTTTT. This encodes CASSLTTGNDNEKLFF. This chain uses TRBV18 with TRBJ1-4; D remains unclear. Germline CDR1 KGHSH, CDR2 LQKENI. Trimming removed 4 bases from V and 4 bases from J, with 16 bases in between. The CDR3 runs 16 residues.

The chain links TRBV7-8 to TRBJ1-5, with TRBD1 as a possible D gene (5 bases). CDR1 is SGHVS and CDR2 is FQNEAQ in the germline V gene. The CDR3 is 14 residues long. V was cut by 1 base and J by 4 bases, with 8 bases left in between. CDR3 loop: CASSLETANQPQHF. The CDR3 DNA reads as TGTGCCAGCAGCTTAGAGACAGCTAATCAGCCCCAGCATTTT. Based on the CDR3 plus reference TRBV7-8 and TRBJ1-5, the full variable domain is GAGVSQSPRYKVAKRGQDVALRCDPISGHVSLFWYQQALGQGPEFLTYFQNEAQLDKSGLPSDRFFAERPEGSVSTLKIQRTQQEDSAVYLCASSLETANQPQHFGDGTRLSIL.

The chain is built from TRBV10-2 and TRBJ2-5, with no clear D. Trimming cost V 6 bases and J 5 bases, with 16 bases left between them. The CDR3 totals 14 residues. The germline V gene encodes CDR1 WSHSY and CDR2 SAAADI. CDR3 residues: CASRDAARVETQYF. The CDR3, as DNA: TGCGCCAGCAGGGACGCGGCCCGGGTGGAGACCCAGTACTTC.

This chain connects TRBV9 to TRBJ2-7; D not resolved. The germline V and J ends were trimmed by 2 bases and 2 bases, with 11 bases remaining between them. The CDR3 spans 14 residues. Germline loops: CDR1 SGDLS, CDR2 YYNGEE. The CDR3 is CASSVSSLPYEQYF. The CDR3 DNA reads TGTGCCAGCAGCGTGAGTAGCTTACCCTACGAGCAGTACTTC.

The rearrangement uses TRBV7-9 and TRBJ1-4; D not resolved. Deletions cut 1 base from V and 8 bases from J, with 11 bases between. The CDR3 loop spans 14 amino acids. Germline values: CDR1 SEHNR, CDR2 FQNEAQ (reference sequence). This chain's CDR3 is CASSLGHDREKLFF. DNA of the CDR3: TGTGCCAGCAGCTTAGGACACGATCGGGAAAAACTGTTTTTT.

V usage is TRBV11-3 and J usage is TRBJ2-7; possibly TRBD2 for D (6 bases). The germline V and J ends were trimmed by 2 bases and 5 bases, with 10 bases remaining between them. The germline gives CDR1 SGHNT, CDR2 YENEEA. This CDR3 is 13 amino acids long. The CDR3 loop reads CASSLSGGNEQYF. The CDR3 DNA sequence: TGTGCCAGCAGCTTATCCGGCGGGAACGAGCAGTACTTC.

J is TRBJ2-3 and V is TRBV28; 7 bases line up with TRBD2. This CDR3 has 17 residues. The V gene end was trimmed by 4 bases and the J gene end by 2 bases; junction bases not matched to a gene: 12. Per the germline V gene, CDR1 is MDHEN and CDR2 is SYDVKM. CDR3 bases: TGTGCCAGCAGTTCCCCCTCTCTCGCGGGGGTCACAGATACGCAGTATTTT. This translates into CASSSPSLAGVTDTQYF.

The chain uses TRBV6-6 and TRBJ1-2, with D uncertain. Per germline, CDR1 MNHNY and CDR2 SVGAGI (reference sequence). With 4 bases removed from V and 4 bases from J, the gap between germline ends came to 10 bases. The CDR3 sequence is 13 residues long. In nucleotides, the CDR3 is TGTGCCAGCAGTTGGGAATTGCCCTATGGCTACACCTTC. This encodes CASSWELPYGYTF.

The V gene is TRBV6-1, the J gene TRBJ2-2, with 12 nucleotides matching TRBD2. The CDR3 extends over 15 amino acids. Germline V gene sequence: CDR1 MNHNS, CDR2 SASEGT. V was clipped by 3 bases and J by 5 bases; unmatched bases: 1. The CDR3 bases are TGTGCCAGCAGTGAGACTAGCGGGAGTACCGGGGAGCTGTTTTTT. This sequence encodes CASSETSGSTGELFF.

The V gene is TRBV12-5, the J gene TRBJ2-2, with a tentative D call TRBD2 (5 bases). Trimming stripped 10 bases from V and 3 bases from J, with 15 bases between. The CDR3 totals 14 residues. CDR1 is LGHNT, CDR2 FRNRAP, per germline. The CDR3 DNA reads TGTGCTACCTCCGGGCTAGCTTACACCGGGGAGCTGTTTTTT. Protein: CATSGLAYTGELFF.

This clone was counted once. CDR3 in amino acids: CASSADRGSPDTQYF. The CDR3 DNA sequence: TGCGCCAGCAGTGCGGACAGGGGGTCCCCAGATACGCAGTATTTT. The V gene is TRBV10-1, the J gene TRBJ2-3; 10 positions agree with TRBD1. CDR3 length equals 15 residues. CDR1 WNHNN and CDR2 SYGVQD come from the germline V gene (reference sequence). V trimming: 4 bases; J trimming: 4 bases; junction bases outside the gene matches: 5.

J is TRBJ2-1 and V is TRBV18; 8 nucleotides agree with TRBD2. The trim removed 2 bases at V and 2 bases at J, leaving 8 bases unmatched. Germline V CDR1 and CDR2: KGHSH, LQKENI. This CDR3 is built from 17 residues. In DNA form, the CDR3 reads TGTGCCAGCTCACCATCCCTAGCGGGTCGTACCTACAATGAGCAGTTCTTC. Translated, it gives CASSPSLAGRTYNEQFF.

The V call is TRBV7-9, the J call TRBJ2-2, with a weak D call TRBD1 (5 bases). The CDR3 runs 12 residues. Germline V CDR1 and CDR2: SEHNR, FQNEAQ (reference sequence). Trimming shortened V by 1 base and J by 13 bases, and 10 bases separated the two germline ends. CDR3 sequence reads: CASSLVQGRLFF. CDR3 sequence (DNA): TGTGCCAGCAGCTTAGTTCAGGGCCGGCTGTTTTTT.

This clone was observed a single time. The rearrangement joins TRBV5-8 to TRBJ1-2; 10 bases are shared with TRBD1. V lost 1 base to trimming and J lost 8 bases; unmatched junction nucleotides: 5. Per the germline V gene, CDR1 is SGHTS and CDR2 is YDEGEE. This CDR3 is 14 amino acids long. The CDR3 coding sequence is TGTGCCAGCAGCTTGATGACAGGGGGCGAAGGCTACACCTTC. Translating it yields CASSLMTGGEGYTF. Full variable domain (rest looked up from reference TRBV5-8 and TRBJ1-2): EAGVTQSPTHLIKTRGQQATLRCSPISGHTSVYWYQQALGLGLQFLLWYDEGEERNRGNFPPRFSGRQFPNYSSELNVNALELEDSALYLCASSLMTGGEGYTFGSGTRLTVV.

The V and J genes are TRBV7-2 and TRBJ2-7, with unresolved D. V lost 3 bases, J lost 3 bases, and 12 bases lay in between. Germline V gene lookup returns CDR1 SGHTA and CDR2 FQGNSA. The CDR3 extends over 14 amino acids. DNA for the CDR3: TGTGCCAGCAGCTTTAAGGGCAAGTACTACGAGCAGTACTTC. The encoded protein is CASSFKGKYYEQYF.

V gene TRBV6-1 combines with J gene TRBJ2-4; D remains unclear. The CDR3 runs to 11 residues. Germline CDR1 reads MNHNS; CDR2 reads SASEGT. Deletions cut 8 bases from V and 4 bases from J, with 6 bases between. DNA of the CDR3: TGTGCCAGCCGAATGAAAAACATTCAGTACTTC. It codes for CASRMKNIQYF.

On this clone: Other DNA variants within this sample encode the same CDR3. The V gene is TRBV4-3, the J gene TRBJ2-1; TRBD1 is a possible D gene (5 bases). The germline V gene has CDR1 LGHNA and CDR2 YSLEER. V was cut by 6 bases and J by 9 bases, with 9 bases left in between. CDR3 length equals 11 residues. DNA of the CDR3: TGCGCCAGCAGTAGGGGCGGTGAGCAGTTCTTC. Encoded protein: CASSRGGEQFF.

The chain couples TRBV9 to TRBJ2-3; D remains ambiguous. CDR1 is SGDLS, CDR2 YYNGEE, per germline. Trimming cost V 0 bases and J 0 bases, with 8 bases left between them. There are 15 residues in the CDR3. The CDR3 loop reads CASSVGVPSTDTQYF. Written as DNA, the CDR3 is TGTGCCAGCAGCGTAGGCGTCCCAAGCACAGATACGCAGTATTTT.

This rearrangement joins TRBV18 to TRBJ1-2; a weak D match, TRBD1 (5 bases). V dropped 4 bases and J dropped 6 bases, with 18 bases sitting between them. The CDR3 sequence is 15 residues long. Germline V lookup: CDR1 KGHSH, CDR2 LQKENI. The CDR3 DNA reads as TGTGCCAGCTCACAATCCGGGACCGACCTCCATGGCTACACCTTC. Its protein is CASSQSGTDLHGYTF.

The chain employs TRBV6-5 and TRBJ2-1; D call uncertain. CDR3 length equals 12 residues. V lost 5 bases and J 7 bases, leaving 9 bases between the germline ends. Germline values: CDR1 MNHEY, CDR2 SVGAGI. CDR3 protein: CASSRERNEQFF. As DNA, the CDR3 is TGTGCCAGCAGTCGTGAGAGAAATGAGCAGTTCTTC.

The V call is TRBV19, the J call TRBJ2-7; 10 bases line up with TRBD2. The V and J ends lost 10 bases and 4 bases, in that order; junction bases with no gene match: 10. The CDR3 runs 14 residues. The V gene's germline CDR1 is LNHDA and CDR2 SQIVND (reference sequence). CDR3 residues: CATRRTSGFYEQYF. CDR3 nucleotide sequence: TGTGCCACTAGGCGGACTAGCGGATTTTACGAGCAGTACTTC.

The J gene is TRBJ2-7, the V gene TRBV29-1; the match to TRBD1 covers 8 bases. Germline V lookup: CDR1 SQVTM, CDR2 ANQGSEA. The J segment lost 3 bases and the V segment lost 1 base, leaving 11 bases of the junction unmatched. CDR3 size: 16 residues. For the CDR3, the DNA is TGCAGCGTTGAAGGGGGGACAGGAAAGAAGCACTACGAGCAGTACTTC. The encoded protein is CSVEGGTGKKHYEQYF.

The rearrangement joins TRBV12-5 to TRBJ2-7; D remains unclear. Trimming cost V 0 bases and J 8 bases, with 20 bases left between them. The CDR3 runs to 16 residues. CDR1 and CDR2 (germline): LGHNT, FRNRAP. The CDR3 spells CASGLVLPQAGRKQYF. The CDR3 DNA reads as TGTGCTAGTGGTTTGGTACTCCCTCAGGCAGGACGGAAGCAGTACTTC.

The gene calls are TRBV7-2 and TRBJ2-2, with 11 nucleotides matching TRBD2. The CDR3 runs 15 residues. Germline CDR1 and CDR2: SGHTA and FQGNSA. The junction had 4 bases not matched to a gene; V was cut back by 5 bases and J by 5 bases. The CDR3 DNA reads TGTGCCAGCAGCGTTAGCGGGAGGGGGACCGGGGAGCTGTTTTTT. Amino acid sequence: CASSVSGRGTGELFF.

The chain links TRBV5-4 to TRBJ2-3; 11 bases are a match to TRBD2. CDR1 is SGHNT, CDR2 YYREEE, per germline (reference sequence). This CDR3 has 16 amino acids. The V segment lost 3 bases and the J segment 2 bases; nucleotides outside the gene matches: 5. This chain's CDR3 is CASSWLAGGPTDTQYF. The CDR3 DNA sequence: TGTGCCAGCAGCTGGTTAGCGGGGGGGCCCACAGATACGCAGTATTTT.

The genes are TRBV9 and TRBJ2-2, with D maybe TRBD1 (5 bases). Per the germline V gene, CDR1 is SGDLS and CDR2 is YYNGEE. The V gene lost 4 bases and the J gene lost 6 bases, with 16 bases spanning the gap. This CDR3 is built from 15 residues. CDR3: CASSPQPRTPGELFF. DNA for the CDR3: TGTGCCAGCAGCCCACAACCTAGGACACCCGGGGAGCTGTTTTTT.

The chain carries TRBV5-4 and TRBJ1-2, with 8 positions matching TRBD1. V lost 4 bases and J lost 3; bases outside the gene matches: 5. Germline CDR1 reads SGHNT; CDR2 reads YYREEE (reference sequence). The CDR3 is 14 residues long. This chain's CDR3 is CASSRGQEDYGYTF. In DNA, the CDR3 is TGTGCCAGCAGCAGGGGACAGGAGGACTATGGCTACACCTTC.